This TCR beta chain comes out of a study of blood T cell repertoires in COVID-19. Clones were read by immunoSEQ multiplex PCR, and TCRdb kept only the in-frame ones, dropping some. The table includes some 270,000 clones, around 89% detected once. The CDR3 covers 15 residues. J lost 3 bases, V lost 1 base, and 4 bases had no gene match. Germline CDR1 MNHNS, CDR2 SASEGT. The chain combines TRBV6-1 with TRBJ2-7, with 9 bases fitting TRBD1. This clonotype was obtained from a woman aged 25 to 45 with acute COVID-19. Sequenced sample: PBMCs or T cells enriched from blood (not recorded which). Here the CDR3 reads CASSEGGTGIYEQYF. The CDR3 bases are TGTGCCAGCAGTGAAGGTGGGACAGGGATCTACGAGCAGTACTTC.